This TCR beta chain was recovered during a study of persistence of HIV-infected CD4 T cells (TCRdb year 2020). Study-wide context: Participants had been on suppressive ART for a median of 8 years. TCRbeta sequencing assessed the clonality of all cells in each sorted population, while proviral sequencing assessed the clonality of infected cells. In the cross-participant TCR cluster analysis, eight or nine participants were included for CMV and more than 5 participants were included for Gag. Peripheral blood samples of up to roughly 180 mL were taken at multiple time points, with the exception of a couple of participants who underwent leukapheresis at a single time point. CMV- and HIV-1 Gag-responding CD4+ T cells were isolated from ART-treated individuals so that antigen-driven clonal expansion of HIV-1-infected cells could be examined. Anti-CD3/anti-CD28 stimulation activated a higher proportion of cells, with a lower memory fraction, than antigen stimulation.

Results the study describes overall, beyond this receptor: The study involved few individuals and tested only a limited range of antigens. Because the TCR analyses were done in bulk, restricting them to just the rare CMV-responding cells that actually carried HIV-1 proviruses was not possible. Degenerate expanded CDR3beta sequences were enriched in antigen-responding cells, suggesting convergent selection of CD4+ responses to CMV and Gag. A correlation was observed between TCR oligoclonality and proviral oligoclonality within the same sorted populations. Significantly lower TCRbeta richness was observed in CMV- and Gag-responding cells than in anti-CD3/anti-CD28-responding cells, and higher oligoclonality was observed in CMV-responding cells than in CD3/CD28-stimulated and Gag-responding cells.

Concerning this clone itself: Its antigen target is currently unknown. Base-call qualities are not available, and no considerably larger clone is one nucleotide away.

Spanning cysteine to phenylalanine, the CDR3 consists of 14 amino acids. The CDR3 DNA has 42 bases and is translated from base 1. The germline V gene (reference sequence) provides CDR1 LNHDA and CDR2 SQIVND. Trimming costs V 2 bases and J 7 bases, and their ends lie 12 bases apart. The immunoSEQ hsTCRB assay version 4, run in survey mode, was used to sequence TCRbeta repertoires from genomic DNA. For TCRbeta sequencing, genomic DNA was diluted to 10 ng/uL, and up to about 1 ug was used per sample. Under the source paper's analysis protocol: TCRbeta data were analyzed in ImmunoSeq Analyzer 3.0, with diversity computed on productive nucleotide rearrangements. The improved Chao index was used to estimate lower-bound TCR diversity, and the Gini coefficient was used to estimate clonality using the Immunarch R package. When different nucleotide rearrangements encoded the same CDR3beta amino acid sequence, each rearrangement was treated as a distinct clonotype. Differential abundance analysis found TCRbeta sequences that were significantly enriched in antigen-responding cells compared with anti-CD3/anti-CD28-activated cells. TCRs were clustered by predicted peptide-MHC specificity with GLIPH2, both within individual participants and across merged participant data sets. The table comes from immuneACCESS by way of TCRdb, which keeps in-frame sequences with V and J called. Part of the clones is missing from these tables; in studies checked, under half for an unresolved V gene and the rest for unknown reasons. D and trimming were read from the DNA, whereas the V and J calls and clone size are those reported in that table. Recorded for this sample are 40,000 or so clones; 89% of them occurred a single time. The ten most abundant clones make up over 0.9% of the sample.

This specimen's treatment or condition label, per the study, means: suppressive antiretroviral therapy. As a nonspecific positive control representing the CD4+ T cell repertoire, cells were stimulated with anti-CD3/anti-CD28 magnetic beads. Responding CD4+ T cells were sorted by upregulation of both CD40 ligand and CD69. Participants were HIV-1-infected adults who started suppressive ART during chronic infection. For at least 4 years, the participants' plasma HIV-1 RNA had been undetectable, below 50 copies/mL. To be included, participants needed a CD4+ T cell count above 400 cells/uL and a positive CMV serology. Before stimulation, PBMCs were isolated using density centrifugation and then depleted of CD8+ T cells. For approximately 18 hours, the CD8-depleted PBMCs were stimulated with anti-CD28/CD49d costimulation, a CD40-blocking antibody, and enfuvirtide to prevent new infections. Cell sorting was performed on a Beckman Coulter MoFlo Legacy or XDP sorter, and dead cells were excluded with propidium iodide. Genomic DNA was extracted using the QIAamp DNA Mini Kit for samples with more than one million cells and using the Quick-DNA Microprep Kit for all other samples.

The sequenced sample was CD4+ T cells sorted from PBMCs after roughly 18-hour stimulation, obtained from a patient who received antiretroviral therapy. The sample's cell subset or site label, in plain terms: CD40L+CD69+ CD4 T cells responding to anti-CD3/anti-CD28 beads, representing the overall repertoire. The TCR was taken from an adult man with HIV who was CMV-seropositive. The chain is encoded by TRBV19 joined to TRBJ2-1, with a tentative D gene TRBD2 over 6 matching bases. Here the CDR3 is given as CASSISDGLNEQFF. The DNA sequence is given as TGTGCCAGTAGTATATCGGACGGACTAAATGAGCAGTTCTTC.